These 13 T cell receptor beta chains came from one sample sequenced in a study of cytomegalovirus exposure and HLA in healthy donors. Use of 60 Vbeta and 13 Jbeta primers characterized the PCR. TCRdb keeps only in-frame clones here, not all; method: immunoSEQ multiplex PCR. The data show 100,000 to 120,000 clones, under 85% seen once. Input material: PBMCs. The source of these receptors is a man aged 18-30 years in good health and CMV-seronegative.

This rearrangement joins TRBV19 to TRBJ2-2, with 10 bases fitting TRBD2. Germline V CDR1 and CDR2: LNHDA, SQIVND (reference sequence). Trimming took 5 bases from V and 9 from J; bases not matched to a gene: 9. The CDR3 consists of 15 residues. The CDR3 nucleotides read TGTGCCAGTAGTTATGAGCGGGAGGGCCCCCGGGAGCTGTTTTTT. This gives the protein CASSYEREGPRELFF.

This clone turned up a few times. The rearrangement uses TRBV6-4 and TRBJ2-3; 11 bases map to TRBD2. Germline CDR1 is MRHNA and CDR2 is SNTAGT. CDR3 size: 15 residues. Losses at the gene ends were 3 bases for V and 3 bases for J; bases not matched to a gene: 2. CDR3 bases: TGTGCCAGCAGTGAGACTAGCGGGAAGACAGATACGCAGTATTTT. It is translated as CASSETSGKTDTQYF.

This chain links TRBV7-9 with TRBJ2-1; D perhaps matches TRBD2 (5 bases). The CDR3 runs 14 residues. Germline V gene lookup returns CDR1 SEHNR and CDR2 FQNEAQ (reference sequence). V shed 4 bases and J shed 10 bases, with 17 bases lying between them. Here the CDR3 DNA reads TGTGCCAGCAGCTCCCGGACTGCTGATCTGGAGCAGTTCTTC. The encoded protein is CASSSRTADLEQFF.

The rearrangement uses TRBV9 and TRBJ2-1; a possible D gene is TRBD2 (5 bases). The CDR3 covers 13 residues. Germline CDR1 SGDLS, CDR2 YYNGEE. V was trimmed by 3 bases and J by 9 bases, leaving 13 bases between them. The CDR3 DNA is TGTGCCAGCAGCGCCGAGGGTATTGGTGAGCAGTTCTTC. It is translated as CASSAEGIGEQFF. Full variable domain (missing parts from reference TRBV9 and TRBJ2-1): DSGVTQTPKHLITATGQRVTLRCSPRSGDLSVYWYQQSLDQGLQFLIQYYNGEERAKGNILERFSAQQFPDLHSELNLSSLELGDSALYFCASSAEGIGEQFFGPGTRLTVL.

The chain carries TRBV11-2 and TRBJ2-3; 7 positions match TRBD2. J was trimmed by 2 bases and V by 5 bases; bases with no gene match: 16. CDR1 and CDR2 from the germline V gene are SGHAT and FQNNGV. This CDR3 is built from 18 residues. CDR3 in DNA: TGTGCCAGCAGCCCAAAGCTGTCCCTAGCGGCATTCACAGATACGCAGTATTTT. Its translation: CASSPKLSLAAFTDTQYF.

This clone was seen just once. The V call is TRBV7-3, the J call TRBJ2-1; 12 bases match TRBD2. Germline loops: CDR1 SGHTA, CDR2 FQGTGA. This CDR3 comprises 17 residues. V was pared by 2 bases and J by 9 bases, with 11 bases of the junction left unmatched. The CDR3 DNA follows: TGTGCCAGCAGCTTATCTCCGACTAGCGGGAGTAGAAGTGAGCAGTTCTTC. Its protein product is CASSLSPTSGSRSEQFF.

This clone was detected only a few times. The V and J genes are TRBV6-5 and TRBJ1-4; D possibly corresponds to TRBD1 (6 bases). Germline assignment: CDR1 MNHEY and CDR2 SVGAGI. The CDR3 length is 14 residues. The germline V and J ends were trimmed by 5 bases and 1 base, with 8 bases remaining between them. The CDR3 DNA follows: TGTGCCAGCAGTAGGACAGAAACTAATGAAAAACTGTTTTTT. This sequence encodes CASSRTETNEKLFF.

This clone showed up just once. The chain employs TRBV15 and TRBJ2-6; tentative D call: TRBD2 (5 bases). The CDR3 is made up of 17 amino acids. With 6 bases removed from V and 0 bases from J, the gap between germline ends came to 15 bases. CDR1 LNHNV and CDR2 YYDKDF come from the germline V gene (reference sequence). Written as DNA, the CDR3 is TGTGCCACCAGAGGTTCGGGGATACTCTCTGGGGCCAACGTCCTGACTTTC. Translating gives CATRGSGILSGANVLTF. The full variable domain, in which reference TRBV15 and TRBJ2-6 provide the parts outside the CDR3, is DAMVIQNPRYQVTQFGKPVTLSCSQTLNHNVMYWYQQKSSQAPKLLFHYYDKDFNNEADTPDNFQSRRPNTSFCFLDIRSPGLGDTAMYLCATRGSGILSGANVLTFGAGSRLTVL.

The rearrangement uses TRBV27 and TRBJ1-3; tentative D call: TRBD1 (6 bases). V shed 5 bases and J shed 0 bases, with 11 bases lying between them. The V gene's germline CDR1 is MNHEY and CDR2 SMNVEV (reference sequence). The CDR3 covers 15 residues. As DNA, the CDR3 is TGTGCCAGCAGTCCCTGGACAGCCTCTGGAAACACCATATATTTT. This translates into CASSPWTASGNTIYF.

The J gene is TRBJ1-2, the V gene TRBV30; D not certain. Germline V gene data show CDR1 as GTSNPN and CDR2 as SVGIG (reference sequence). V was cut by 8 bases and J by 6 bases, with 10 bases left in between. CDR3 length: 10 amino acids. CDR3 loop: CAGAADGYTF. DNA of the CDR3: TGTGCCGGAGCGGCGGATGGCTACACCTTC.

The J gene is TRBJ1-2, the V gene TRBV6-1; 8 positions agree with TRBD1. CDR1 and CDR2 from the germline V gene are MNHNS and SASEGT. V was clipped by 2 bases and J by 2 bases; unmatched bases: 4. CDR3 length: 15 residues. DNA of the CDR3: TGTGCCAGCAGTGAATCCTGGACAGGGAACTATGGCTACACCTTC. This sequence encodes CASSESWTGNYGYTF.

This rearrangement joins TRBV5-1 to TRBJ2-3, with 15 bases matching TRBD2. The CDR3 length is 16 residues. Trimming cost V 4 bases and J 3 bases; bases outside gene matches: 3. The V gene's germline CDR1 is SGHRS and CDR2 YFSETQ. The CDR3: CASSLGLAGGTDTQYF. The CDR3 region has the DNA TGCGCCAGCAGCCTTGGACTAGCGGGAGGGACAGATACGCAGTATTTT.

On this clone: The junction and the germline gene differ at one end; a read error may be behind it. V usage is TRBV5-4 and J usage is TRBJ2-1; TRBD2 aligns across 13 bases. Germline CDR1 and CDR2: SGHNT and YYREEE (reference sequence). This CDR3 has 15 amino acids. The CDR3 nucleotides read TGTGCCAGCAGCTCCCCGGGACTAGCGGGACCGGGGGCTCTCTTC. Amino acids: CASSSPGLAGPGALF.